The 2 T cell receptor beta chains below all came from one sample that was sequenced in a study of blood T cell repertoires in COVID-19. Assay used: immunoSEQ multiplex PCR; TCRdb lists only in-frame clones, some missing. The sample contains 150,000 to 200,000 clones, around 90% of which appear only once. Material for sequencing was peripheral blood. These receptor sequences come from a human donor in a cohort sampled during active COVID-19.

The chain employs TRBV6-2 or TRBV6-3 and TRBJ2-1; D is possibly TRBD1 (5 bases). This CDR3 contains 15 residues. CDR1 is MNHEY and CDR2 is SVGEGT in the germline V gene. Deletions cut 0 bases from V and 6 bases from J, with 12 bases between. The CDR3 nucleotides read TGTGCCAGCAGTTACTCAGGGGCGTGGGCCAATGAGCAGTTCTTC. It specifies CASSYSGAWANEQFF.

The gene calls are TRBV9 and TRBJ2-6; 12 bases map to TRBD1. Germline values: CDR1 SGDLS, CDR2 YYNGEE. The CDR3 sequence is 20 residues long. The J segment lost 2 bases and the V segment lost 0 bases, leaving 9 bases of the junction unmatched. The CDR3 region has the DNA TGTGCCAGCAGCGTAGACCCTCCCGGGACAGGGGGCGCTGGGGCCAACGTCCTGACTTTC. Its protein product is CASSVDPPGTGGAGANVLTF. The full variable domain, rest sourced from reference TRBV9 and TRBJ2-6, is DSGVTQTPKHLITATGQRVTLRCSPRSGDLSVYWYQQSLDQGLQFLIQYYNGEERAKGNILERFSAQQFPDLHSELNLSSLELGDSALYFCASSVDPPGTGGAGANVLTFGAGSRLTVL.